The present TCR beta chain was sequenced within a study of identical twins. V was pared by 3 bases and J by 3 bases, with 8 bases between. The CDR3 is made up of 13 amino acids. The V gene's germline CDR1 is SGHVS and CDR2 FQNEAQ. This clonotype was recorded a few times. TCRdb reprocessed the 5' RACE reads with MiXCR, giving one entry per CDR3 protein. The repertoire holds some 240,000 distinct CDR3 sequences, with over 9.5% as singletons. The material sequenced was memory T cells sorted from blood. The source of this sequence is a man aged 45-60 years in good health. The gene calls are TRBV7-8 and TRBJ1-2; no clear D gene. CDR3 nucleotide sequence: TGTGCCAGCAGCTTCAGGCAGGACTATGGCTACACCTTC. As protein: CASSFRQDYGYTF.